The 10 T cell receptor beta chains presented below share a single source sample, sequenced in a study of cytomegalovirus exposure and HLA in healthy donors. The PCR made use of 60 Vbeta and 13 Jbeta primers. The assay was immunoSEQ multiplex PCR, and TCRdb's table has in-frame clones only and misses some. The data show about 220,000 clones, 75% to 80% seen once. Source material: PBMCs. Receptors originate from a male donor in good health and CMV-seronegative.

The V gene is TRBV7-6, the J gene TRBJ1-1; 11 bases fit TRBD1. Trimming at V came to 1 base and at J to 5 bases, leaving 9 bases not matched to a gene. Germline CDR1 SGHVS, CDR2 FNYEAQ. The CDR3 spans 17 residues. In DNA form, the CDR3 reads TGTGCCAGCAGCTTAGGCTTTCGGGACAGGGGGAGGACTGAAGCTTTCTTT. This codes for CASSLGFRDRGRTEAFF.

The J gene is TRBJ1-3, the V gene TRBV7-9; TRBD1 agrees at 9 bases. The V and J ends lost 2 bases and 3 bases, in that order; junction bases with no gene match: 8. The germline CDR1 and CDR2 sequences are SEHNR and FQNEAQ (reference sequence). The CDR3 spans 17 residues. CDR3 in DNA: TGTGCCAGCAGCTTAATTCACAGGGGGCGCGTTGGAAACACCATATATTTT. Translated, it gives CASSLIHRGRVGNTIYF.

V usage is TRBV5-1 and J usage is TRBJ1-1, with 7 bases matching TRBD1. Losses at the gene ends were 4 bases for V and 2 bases for J; bases not matched to a gene: 5. CDR3 size: 14 residues. Germline V gene lookup returns CDR1 SGHRS and CDR2 YFSETQ. For the CDR3, the DNA is TGCGCCAGCAGCGACCGGGACAGTAACACTGAAGCTTTCTTT. The encoded protein is CASSDRDSNTEAFF.

The rearrangement joins TRBV7-8 to TRBJ2-7, with D unclear. Germline CDR1 reads SGHVS; CDR2 reads FQNEAQ. The CDR3 sequence is 12 residues long. Trimming removed 5 bases at V and 5 bases at J, with 10 bases between. The CDR3 is CASSPRVNEQYF. CDR3 nucleotides: TGTGCCAGCAGCCCACGGGTAAACGAGCAGTACTTC. The whole variable domain, filled in from reference TRBV7-8 and TRBJ2-7, reads GAGVSQSPRYKVAKRGQDVALRCDPISGHVSLFWYQQALGQGPEFLTYFQNEAQLDKSGLPSDRFFAERPEGSVSTLKIQRTQQEDSAVYLCASSPRVNEQYFGPGTRLTVT.

CDR3 nucleotide sequence: TGTGCCAGCAGCCCGGGGGGCCGTTCCTACAATGAGCAGTTCTTC. Translated: CASSPGGRSYNEQFF. This rearrangement joins TRBV28 to TRBJ2-1; D might be TRBD2 (7 bases). The CDR3 loop spans 15 amino acids. Germline V gene data show CDR1 as MDHEN and CDR2 as SYDVKM. Trimming removed 6 bases from V and 1 base from J, with 13 bases in between.

Only one count was recorded for this clone. The V and J genes are TRBV7-3 and TRBJ2-1; no clear D. The ends were cut back, 5 bases at V and 12 bases at J, with 8 bases in the middle. Germline CDR1 reads SGHTA; CDR2 reads FQGTGA. The CDR3 extends over 10 amino acids. The DNA of the CDR3 is TGTGCCAGCAGCCCGACGGGGCAGTTCTTC. Translation: CASSPTGQFF.

The chain is built from TRBV6-1 and TRBJ2-5; perhaps TRBD2 as D (7 bases). V lost 5 bases and J 5 bases, leaving 12 bases between the germline ends. The CDR3 is made up of 13 amino acids. Germline V CDR1 and CDR2: MNHNS, SASEGT. In DNA form, the CDR3 reads TGTGCCAGCAGTTGGGGGGGGCAGGAGACCCAGTACTTC. Translating gives CASSWGGQETQYF.

This rearrangement joins TRBV6-5 to TRBJ2-7, with a possible D match to TRBD2 (6 bases). This CDR3 region has 13 residues. Looked up from germline, CDR1 is MNHEY and CDR2 is SVGAGI. Trimming took 7 bases from V and 7 from J, leaving 17 bases between them. The CDR3 DNA sequence: TGTGCCAGCAAAGGACACGGGGGTGAGGAGCAGTACTTC. Its translation is CASKGHGGEEQYF.

This clone occurred a few times. The V and J genes are TRBV7-9 and TRBJ1-4; D remains unclear. Trimming stripped 8 bases from V and 5 bases from J, with 9 bases between. Germline V gene sequence: CDR1 SEHNR, CDR2 FQNEAQ (reference sequence). The CDR3 spans 12 residues. CDR3 sequence reads: CASGSRNEKLFF. CDR3 in DNA: TGTGCCAGCGGGTCTAGAAATGAAAAACTGTTTTTT.

The J gene is TRBJ2-7, the V gene TRBV7-9; 7 positions agree with TRBD2. Germline loops: CDR1 SEHNR, CDR2 FQNEAQ (reference sequence). The J segment lost 5 bases and the V segment lost 4 bases, leaving 8 bases of the junction unmatched. The CDR3 is 14 amino acids. The CDR3: CASSSAGTIDEQYF. The DNA of the CDR3 is TGTGCCAGCAGCTCGGCAGGGACTATCGACGAGCAGTACTTC.